This TCR beta chain derives from a study of blood T cell repertoires in COVID-19. The overall study: Samples came from the United States, Italy and Spain, spanning acute and convalescent COVID-19.

Donors were grouped by their self-reported clinical history. Authors' methods: For nucleated cells, counts were estimated from reference gene primer amplification. This table comes from immunoSEQ multiplex PCR, and its TCRdb copy is limited to in-frame clones, with some not included. Clonal size and the V and J genes are those of that table, whereas D and trimming came from the DNA. This table has approximately 330,000 clones, 65% to 90% appearing once. V was cut by 5 bases and J by 0 bases, with 11 bases left in between. The V gene's germline CDR1 is SEHNR and CDR2 FQNEAQ (reference sequence). The CDR3 spans 16 residues.

The specimen sequenced was PBMCs or T cells enriched from blood (not recorded which). The TCR originated in a woman aged 40 to 55 with acute COVID-19. This chain uses TRBV7-9 with TRBJ2-6; D perhaps matches TRBD2 (6 bases). The CDR3 spells CASSPGLTSGANVLTF. Written as DNA, the CDR3 is TGTGCCAGCAGCCCGGGACTGACCTCTGGGGCCAACGTCCTGACTTTC.